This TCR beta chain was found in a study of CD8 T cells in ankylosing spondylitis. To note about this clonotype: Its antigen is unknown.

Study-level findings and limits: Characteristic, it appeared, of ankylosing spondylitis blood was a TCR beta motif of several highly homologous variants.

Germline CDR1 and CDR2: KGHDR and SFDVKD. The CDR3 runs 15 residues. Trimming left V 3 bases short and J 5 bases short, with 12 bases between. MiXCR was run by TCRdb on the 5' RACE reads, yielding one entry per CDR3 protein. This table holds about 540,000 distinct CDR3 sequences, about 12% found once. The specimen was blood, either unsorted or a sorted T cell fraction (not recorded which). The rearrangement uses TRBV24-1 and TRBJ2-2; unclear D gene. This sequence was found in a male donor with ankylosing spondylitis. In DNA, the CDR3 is TGTGCCACCAGTGATCCGGCGCGGTTGACCGGGGAGCTGTTTTTT. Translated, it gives CATSDPARLTGELFF.